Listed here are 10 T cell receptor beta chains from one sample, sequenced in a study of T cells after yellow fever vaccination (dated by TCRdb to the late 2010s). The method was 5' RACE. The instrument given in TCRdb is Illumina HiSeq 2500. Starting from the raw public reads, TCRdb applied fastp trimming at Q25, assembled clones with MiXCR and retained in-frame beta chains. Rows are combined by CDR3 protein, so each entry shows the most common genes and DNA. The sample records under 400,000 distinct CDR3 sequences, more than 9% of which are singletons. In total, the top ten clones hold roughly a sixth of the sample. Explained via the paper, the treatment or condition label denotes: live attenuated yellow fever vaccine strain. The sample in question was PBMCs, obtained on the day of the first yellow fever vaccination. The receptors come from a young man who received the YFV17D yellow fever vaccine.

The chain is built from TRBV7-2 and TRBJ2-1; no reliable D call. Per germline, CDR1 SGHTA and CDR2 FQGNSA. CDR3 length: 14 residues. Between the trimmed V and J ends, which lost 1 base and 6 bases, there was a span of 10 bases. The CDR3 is CASSLGLPPNEQFF. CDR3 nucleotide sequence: TGTGCCAGCAGCTTAGGCCTGCCGCCCAATGAGCAGTTCTTC.

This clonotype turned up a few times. The CDR3 sequence is CASSLVPSGATDTQYF. The CDR3 DNA is TGTGCCAGCAGCTTAGTTCCTAGCGGGGCTACAGATACGCAGTATTTT. This sequence joins TRBV7-6 and TRBJ2-3; TRBD2 agrees at 9 bases. Trimming removed 1 base from V and 3 bases from J; junction bases left unmatched: 5. Germline V gives CDR1 SGHVS, CDR2 FNYEAQ. The CDR3 length is 16 residues.

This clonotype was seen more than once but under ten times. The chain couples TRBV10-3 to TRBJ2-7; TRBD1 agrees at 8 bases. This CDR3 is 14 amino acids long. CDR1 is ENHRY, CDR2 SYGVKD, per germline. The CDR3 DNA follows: TGTGCCATCACTGAGGCAGGGGGCCCCTACGAGCAGTACGTC. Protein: CAITEAGGPYEQYV.

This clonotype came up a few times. The CDR3 DNA sequence: TGTGCCAGCAGTTGGCCGTTGGGCAGGGGCTTTGACACTGAAGCTTTCTTT. It is translated as CASSWPLGRGFDTEAFF. The chain couples TRBV28 to TRBJ1-1; possibly TRBD1 for D (6 bases). The CDR3 has 17 residues. In germline, CDR1 is MDHEN, CDR2 SYDVKM. V lost 4 bases and J 3 bases, leaving 21 bases between the germline ends.

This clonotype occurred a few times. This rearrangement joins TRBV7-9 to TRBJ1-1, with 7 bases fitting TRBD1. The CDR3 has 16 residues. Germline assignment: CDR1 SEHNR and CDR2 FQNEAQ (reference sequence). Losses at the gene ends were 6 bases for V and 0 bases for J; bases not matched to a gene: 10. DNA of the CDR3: TGTGCCAGCAGAGGTCGGGGAACAGGGGTGAACACTGAAGCTTTCTTT. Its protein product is CASRGRGTGVNTEAFF.

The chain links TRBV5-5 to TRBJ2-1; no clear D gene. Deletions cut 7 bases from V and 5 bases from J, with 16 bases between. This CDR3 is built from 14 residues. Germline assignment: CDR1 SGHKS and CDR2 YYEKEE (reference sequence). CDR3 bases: TGTGCCAGCGGCCCCGGGCGACGGCACAATGAGCAGTTCTTC. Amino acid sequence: CASGPGRRHNEQFF.

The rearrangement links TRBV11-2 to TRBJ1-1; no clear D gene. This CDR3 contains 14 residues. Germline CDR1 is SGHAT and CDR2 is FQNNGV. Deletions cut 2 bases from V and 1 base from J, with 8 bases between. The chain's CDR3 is CASSLNRANTEAFF. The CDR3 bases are TGTGCCAGCAGCTTAAACAGAGCGAACACTGAAGCTTTCTTT.

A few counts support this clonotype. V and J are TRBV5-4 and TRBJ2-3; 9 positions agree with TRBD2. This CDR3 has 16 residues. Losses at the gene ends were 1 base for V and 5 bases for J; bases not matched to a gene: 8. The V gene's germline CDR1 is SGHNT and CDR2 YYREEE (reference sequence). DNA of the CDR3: TGTGCCAGCAGCTTGCTTCTGCGGGGGGGCGGAGATACGCAGTATTTT. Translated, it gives CASSLLLRGGGDTQYF.

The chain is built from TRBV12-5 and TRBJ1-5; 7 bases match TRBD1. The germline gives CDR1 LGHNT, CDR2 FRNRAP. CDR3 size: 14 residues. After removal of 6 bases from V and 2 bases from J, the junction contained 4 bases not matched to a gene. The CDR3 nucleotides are TGTGCTAGTGGATCTGGACAGGGCAATCAGCCCCAGCATTTT. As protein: CASGSGQGNQPQHF.

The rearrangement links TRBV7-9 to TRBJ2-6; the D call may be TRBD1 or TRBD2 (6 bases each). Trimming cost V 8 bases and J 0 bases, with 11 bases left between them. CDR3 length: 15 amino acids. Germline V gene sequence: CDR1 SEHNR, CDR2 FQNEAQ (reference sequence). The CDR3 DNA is TGTGCCAGCCCGTGGGGGGCCTCTGGGGCCAACGTCCTGACTTTC. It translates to CASPWGASGANVLTF.